The 10 T cell receptor beta chains below come from one sample, sequenced in a study of beta chain features in type 1 diabetes. Sequencing targeted expressed TCRB transcripts, as all isolated RNA had been reverse transcribed. Generated by immunoSEQ multiplex PCR, the TCRdb table keeps only in-frame clones and is missing some. Of about 900,000 clones in the sample, 17% were seen once. Sequencing was carried out using naive CD4+ T cells from blood. The receptors here all came from a woman younger than 35 in good health.

This rearrangement joins TRBV11-2 to TRBJ2-7; 9 bases align to TRBD1. This CDR3 has 18 amino acids. V was clipped by 3 bases and J by 3 bases; unmatched bases: 15. The germline V gene encodes CDR1 SGHAT and CDR2 FQNNGV. CDR3 DNA sequence: TGTGCCAGCAGCTTCTCCTGGGCCTCGGGACAGGGAGGCTACGAGCAGTACTTC. It codes for CASSFSWASGQGGYEQYF.

The chain uses TRBV28 and TRBJ2-1; possibly TRBD1 for D (5 bases). The CDR3 length is 14 residues. The V gene lost 2 bases and the J gene lost 9 bases, with 14 bases spanning the gap. Germline V gene data show CDR1 as MDHEN and CDR2 as SYDVKM. In DNA form, the CDR3 reads TGTGCCAGCAGTTTAATCAGGGCTAGGGGTGAGCAGTTCTTC. As protein: CASSLIRARGEQFF.

The table lists this clone with a few counts. The same CDR3 also results from other DNA sequences found in this sample. The rearrangement uses TRBV7-9 and TRBJ2-5, with TRBD2 matching over 8 bases. The J segment lost 4 bases and the V segment lost 1 base, leaving 5 bases of the junction unmatched. This CDR3 is 15 amino acids long. Germline-derived CDR1 and CDR2 are SEHNR and FQNEAQ (reference sequence). The CDR3: CASSLEGRGAETQYF. CDR3 DNA: TGTGCCAGCAGCTTAGAGGGGCGGGGGGCAGAGACCCAGTACTTC.

This chain links TRBV18 with TRBJ1-1; unclear D gene. The CDR3 loop spans 16 amino acids. V gave up 3 bases and J gave up 1 base, with 15 bases separating them. Germline V gene lookup returns CDR1 KGHSH and CDR2 LQKENI. CDR3 amino acids: CASSPGSLRSNTEAFF. As DNA, the CDR3 is TGTGCCAGCTCACCGGGTTCCCTAAGATCGAACACTGAAGCTTTCTTT.

V usage is TRBV27 and J usage is TRBJ1-2, with 8 bases aligning to TRBD1. CDR1 is MNHEY, CDR2 SMNVEV, per germline (reference sequence). This CDR3 has 14 amino acids. V was clipped by 6 bases and J by 4 bases; unmatched bases: 7. The CDR3 loop is CASSPAQGVYGYTF. For the CDR3, the DNA is TGTGCCAGCAGCCCTGCACAGGGGGTCTATGGCTACACCTTC.

This clone has more than one count but fewer than ten. The chain recombines TRBV18 with TRBJ2-6; D is unclear. Germline V gene sequence: CDR1 KGHSH, CDR2 LQKENI. Trimming removed 2 bases from V and 1 base from J, with 3 bases in between. CDR3 length: 14 residues. This CDR3 is CASSPTSGANVLTF. CDR3 nucleotides: TGTGCCAGCTCACCAACTTCTGGGGCCAACGTCCTGACTTTC.

This clone was seen only a few times. V and J are TRBV7-2 and TRBJ2-4; D could derive from TRBD1 or TRBD2 (5 bases each). This CDR3 contains 14 residues. CDR1 is SGHTA and CDR2 is FQGNSA in the germline V gene. Trimming took 1 base from V and 1 from J, leaving 5 bases between them. The CDR3 region is CASSLGGAKNIQYF. The DNA of the CDR3 is TGTGCCAGCAGCTTAGGGGGGGCCAAAAACATTCAGTACTTC.

The chain combines TRBV6-5 with TRBJ2-7; 10 nucleotides align to TRBD2. V shed 0 bases and J 1 base; nucleotides not matched to a gene: 3. Germline V CDR1 and CDR2: MNHEY, SVGAGI. CDR3 length: 16 residues. CDR3 amino acids: CASSYSRTSGSYEQYF. Here the CDR3 DNA reads TGTGCCAGCAGTTACTCTCGGACTAGCGGATCCTACGAGCAGTACTTC.

Concerning this clone itself: In the same sample, other DNA sequences code for this CDR3. CDR3 nucleotide sequence: TGCGCCAGCAGCTTGGATGGGGGCTCCTACAATGAGCAGTTCTTC. Translation gives CASSLDGGSYNEQFF. The rearrangement uses TRBV5-1 and TRBJ2-1; D may match TRBD1 or TRBD2 (5 bases each). CDR1 and CDR2 from the germline V gene are SGHRS and YFSETQ. V was pared by 0 bases and J by 0 bases, with 7 bases between. The CDR3 contains 15 residues.

This clone was found a few times. V and J are TRBV9 and TRBJ2-5; 9 nucleotides match TRBD2. The trim removed 3 bases at V and 2 bases at J, leaving 5 bases unmatched. The CDR3 length is 15 residues. CDR1 SGDLS and CDR2 YYNGEE come from the germline V gene. The chain's CDR3 is CASSAGTSLQETQYF. The DNA of the CDR3 is TGTGCCAGCAGCGCAGGGACTAGCCTTCAAGAGACCCAGTACTTC.